The rows below give T cell receptor beta chains drawn from one sample of a study of CD8 T cells in ankylosing spondylitis. TCRdb independently ran MiXCR on the 5' RACE reads; one entry per CDR3 protein. The sample comprises 100,000 to 150,000 distinct CDR3 sequences, roughly 7.3% of which are singletons, and approximately 12% rests with the top ten. Sequences were obtained from blood, either unsorted or a sorted T cell fraction (not recorded which). Every receptor here comes from a male donor with ankylosing spondylitis or in good health (not recorded which). Each CDR3 is given with its conserved first and last residue. The order of the fields is J gene, D gene, clone size, V gene, CDR3 length, CDR3 protein, CDR3 DNA. A D gene is named only where the DNA matches it firmly. A row's size may be missing; if present it is once, few, many or a size class.

>TRBJ2-7|-|many|TRBV29-1|11
CSVTTGYEQYF
TGCAGCGTGACGACAGGCTACGAGCAGTACTTC
>TRBJ2-4|-|many|TRBV15|16
CATSPVGGLGKNIQYF
TGTGCCACTTCTCCCGTGGGGGGCTTGGGCAAAAACATTCAGTACTTC
>TRBJ2-7|-|many|TRBV20-1|12
CSASGSSYEQYF
TGCAGTGCTAGCGGGAGCTCCTACGAGCAGTACTTC
>TRBJ2-7|TRBD2|many|TRBV10-3|16
CAISVPLAGGPYEQYF
TGTGCCATCAGTGTCCCACTAGCGGGAGGCCCATACGAGCAGTACTTC
>TRBJ1-2|-|many|TRBV20-1|12
CSATKSNYGYTF
TGCAGTGCGACTAAAAGTAACTATGGCTACACCTTC
>TRBJ2-3|TRBD2|many|TRBV5-1|15
CASSFSSGGADTQYF
TGCGCCAGCAGCTTCTCTAGCGGGGGCGCAGATACGCAGTATTTT
>TRBJ1-3|-|-|TRBV7-8|13
CASSLTTRNTIYF
TGTGCCAGCAGCTTAACGACGAGAAACACCATATATTTT
>TRBJ2-2|-|many|TRBV15|19
CATSKTRDFLLRITGELFF
TGTGCCACCAGCAAAACCCGGGACTTTCTACTCCGGATCACCGGGGAGCTGTTTTTT
>TRBJ2-2|TRBD1|many|TRBV24-1|16
CATSDTGTGGAGELFF
TGTGCCACCAGTGATACCGGGACAGGGGGGGCCGGGGAGCTGTTTTTT
>TRBJ1-2|-|few|TRBV9|13
CASSVADNYGYTF
TGTGCCAGCAGCGTAGCAGACAACTATGGCTACACCTTC
>TRBJ2-7|-|many|TRBV10-3|13
CAIGLEGLDEQYF
TGTGCCATCGGTTTAGAGGGGCTGGACGAGCAGTACTTC
>TRBJ1-1|-|many|TRBV20-1|14
CSASKDSLNTEAFF
TGCAGTGCTAGTAAGGACAGCTTGAACACTGAAGCTTTCTTT
>TRBJ2-2|-|-|TRBV5-1|13
CASSHRLTGELFF
TGCGCCAGCAGCCACAGACTAACCGGGGAGCTGTTTTTT
>TRBJ1-4|-|many|TRBV6-5|16
CASRYSGRPSNEKLFF
TGTGCCAGCAGATACTCGGGCCGACCGAGTAATGAAAAACTGTTTTTT
>TRBJ2-6|-|many|TRBV28|15
CASSAAFSGANVLTF
TGTGCCAGCAGTGCAGCATTCTCTGGGGCCAACGTCCTGACTTTC
>TRBJ1-1|-|many|TRBV7-8|17
CASMDLATGQGNTEAFF
TGTGCCAGCATGGACTTAGCAACGGGACAAGGGAACACTGAAGCTTTCTTT
>TRBJ1-6|TRBD1|-|TRBV10-2|16
CASSDLTGGNNSPLHF
TGCGCCAGCAGTGACCTTACAGGGGGCAATAATTCACCCCTCCACTTT
>TRBJ1-4|-|many|TRBV15|16
CATSSRMSGSGEKLFF
TGTGCCACCAGCAGTAGAATGAGTGGGTCGGGAGAAAAACTGTTTTTT
>TRBJ2-1|TRBD2|many|TRBV20-1|14
CSTNTQREYNEQFF
TGCAGTACGAACACCCAGCGGGAGTACAATGAGCAGTTCTTC
>TRBJ2-3|TRBD2|-|TRBV5-1|17
CASSSATWRGGRDTQYF
TGCGCCAGCAGCTCGGCGACATGGCGGGGGGGCCGAGATACGCAGTATTTT
>TRBJ2-7|-|many|TRBV29-1|16
CSVGARARSGSYEQYF
TGCAGCGTTGGGGCCCGGGCACGGAGCGGCAGCTACGAGCAGTACTTC
>TRBJ2-7|TRBD2|many|TRBV20-1|15
CSASLAGGGPYEQYF
TGCAGTGCTAGCTTAGCGGGGGGGGGCCCCTACGAGCAGTACTTC
>TRBJ1-5|-|many|TRBV6-2/TRBV6-3|17
CASSYGTGVSSNQPQHF
TGTGCCAGCAGTTATGGGACGGGGGTATCGAGCAATCAGCCCCAGCATTTT
>TRBJ2-1|-|many|TRBV7-6|14
CASSHRKPLNEQFF
TGTGCCAGCAGCCATAGGAAACCCTTGAATGAGCAGTTCTTC
>TRBJ2-3|-|many|TRBV20-1|13
CSARFALGDTQYF
TGCAGTGCGAGATTTGCCCTGGGAGATACGCAGTATTTT
>TRBJ2-2|TRBD1|many|TRBV7-2|16
CASSPDREVRTGELFF
TGTGCCAGCAGCCCGGACAGGGAGGTTCGCACCGGGGAGCTGTTTTTT
>TRBJ2-7|-|many|TRBV20-1|15
CSADLPGPKSYEQYF
TGCAGTGCTGATCTTCCGGGACCAAAGTCCTACGAGCAGTACTTC
>TRBJ2-5|-|-|TRBV29-1|12
CSVAASEETQYF
TGCAGCGTGGCGGCCAGCGAAGAGACCCAGTACTTC
>TRBJ2-1|TRBD2|many|TRBV7-8|19
CASSLPGTSGVSSYNEQFF
TGTGCCAGCAGCTTACCCGGGACTAGCGGGGTTAGCTCCTACAATGAGCAGTTCTTC
>TRBJ2-2|-|many|TRBV9|16
CASSVVPRRNTGELFF
TGTGCCAGCAGCGTAGTCCCCCGGAGGAACACCGGGGAGCTGTTTTTT
>TRBJ2-7|TRBD2|many|TRBV27|15
CASSSGTSGKLEQYF
TGTGCCAGCAGTTCCGGGACTAGTGGGAAGTTAGAGCAGTACTTC
>TRBJ2-5|TRBD1|many|TRBV4-1|14
CASSQPGTEETQYF
TGCGCCAGCAGCCAACCCGGGACAGAAGAGACCCAGTACTTC
>TRBJ1-1|-|many|TRBV7-2|12
CASSLVPTEAFF
TGTGCCAGCAGCTTAGTCCCCACTGAAGCTTTCTTT
>TRBJ2-1|-|many|TRBV7-3|17
CASSLREPAADNNEQFF
TGTGCCAGCAGCTTACGTGAGCCGGCGGCAGACAACAATGAGCAGTTCTTC
>TRBJ2-5|-|many|TRBV6-5|15
CASSYYGIAQATQYF
TGTGCCAGCAGTTACTACGGGATTGCCCAAGCGACCCAGTACTTC
>TRBJ2-1|-|many|TRBV7-2|13
CASSLGREDEQFF
TGTGCCAGCAGCTTAGGAAGAGAGGATGAGCAGTTCTTC
>TRBJ2-7|-|many|TRBV7-2|15
CASSLVGESSYEQYF
TGTGCCAGCAGCTTAGTCGGCGAAAGCTCCTACGAGCAGTACTTC
>TRBJ2-7|TRBD2|many|TRBV28|17
CASSPPGHSGVTYEQYF
TGTGCCAGCAGCCCACCGGGTCATAGCGGGGTTACCTACGAGCAGTACTTC
>TRBJ1-2|-|many|TRBV29-1|18
CSVEDPVVRVPYSGGYTF
TGCAGCGTTGAAGATCCCGTCGTAAGGGTTCCCTATTCAGGCGGCTACACCTTC
>TRBJ1-5|TRBD1|many|TRBV25-1|15
CASSAGTGANQPQHF
TGTGCCAGCAGTGCCGGGACAGGAGCAAATCAGCCCCAGCATTTT
>TRBJ2-1|TRBD2|many|TRBV9|17
CASSVTGLAGAYNEQFF
TGTGCCAGCAGCGTAACGGGACTAGCGGGAGCTTACAATGAGCAGTTCTTC
>TRBJ2-3|-|many|TRBV10-3|15
CAISRWAPDADTQYF
TGTGCCATCAGCCGCTGGGCTCCGGATGCCGATACGCAGTATTTT
>TRBJ1-1|-|many|TRBV20-1|13
CSAITDRNTEAFF
TGCAGTGCAATTACGGACAGGAACACTGAAGCTTTCTTT
>TRBJ2-3|TRBD1|many|TRBV5-1|16
CASSFGTGGPADTQYF
TGCGCCAGCAGCTTTGGGACAGGGGGTCCCGCAGATACGCAGTATTTT
>TRBJ2-3|-|many|TRBV5-1|12
CASRPNTDTQYF
TGCGCCAGCAGGCCCAACACAGATACGCAGTATTTT
>TRBJ2-7|-|many|TRBV5-1|14
CASSLLETKGEQYF
TGCGCCAGCAGCTTGTTGGAGACAAAGGGGGAGCAGTACTTC
>TRBJ2-7|TRBD1|-|TRBV20-1|15
CSASRLQGVFYEQYF
TGCAGTGCTAGCAGACTACAGGGGGTATTCTACGAGCAGTACTTC
>TRBJ1-4|TRBD1|-|TRBV7-8|15
CASSLWRQGDEKLFF
TGTGCCAGCAGCTTATGGCGCCAGGGGGACGAAAAACTGTTTTTT
>TRBJ1-1|-|many|TRBV11-2|17
CASSLGGTGNIPPGAFF
TGTGCCAGCAGCTTAGGGGGAACAGGGAATATACCACCGGGGGCTTTCTTT
>TRBJ2-7|-|many|TRBV7-9|14
CASSLAGPVYEQYF
TGTGCCAGCAGCTTAGCGGGCCCGGTATACGAGCAGTACTTC
>TRBJ1-1|-|many|TRBV30|12
CAWGQRNTEAFF
TGTGCCTGGGGACAGCGGAACACTGAAGCTTTCTTT
>TRBJ2-1|TRBD1|many|TRBV3-1|15
CASSPDREPYNEQFF
TGTGCCAGCAGCCCCGACAGGGAGCCCTACAATGAGCAGTTCTTC
>TRBJ2-5|-|many|TRBV7-2|17
CASSLRGLVQGGETQYF
TGTGCCAGCAGCTTAAGAGGCTTGGTCCAGGGAGGAGAGACCCAGTACTTC
>TRBJ2-4|-|many|TRBV10-2|14
CASRGDFGENIQYF
TGCGCCAGCAGAGGGGACTTCGGGGAAAACATTCAGTACTTC
>TRBJ2-7|-|many|TRBV7-2|14
CASSLYGGTYEQYF
TGTGCCAGCAGCTTATACGGCGGAACCTACGAGCAGTACTTC
>TRBJ2-3|-|many|TRBV5-1|16
CASSREQGGGTDTQYF
TGCGCCAGCAGCAGAGAACAGGGTGGGGGCACAGATACGCAGTATTTT
>TRBJ2-3|TRBD2|many|TRBV20-1|15
CSARVATSGTDTQYF
TGCAGTGCTAGAGTGGCGACTAGCGGCACAGATACGCAGTATTTT
>TRBJ2-7|-|many|TRBV28|12
CAISGASYEQYF
TGTGCCATCAGCGGAGCCTCCTACGAGCAGTACTTC